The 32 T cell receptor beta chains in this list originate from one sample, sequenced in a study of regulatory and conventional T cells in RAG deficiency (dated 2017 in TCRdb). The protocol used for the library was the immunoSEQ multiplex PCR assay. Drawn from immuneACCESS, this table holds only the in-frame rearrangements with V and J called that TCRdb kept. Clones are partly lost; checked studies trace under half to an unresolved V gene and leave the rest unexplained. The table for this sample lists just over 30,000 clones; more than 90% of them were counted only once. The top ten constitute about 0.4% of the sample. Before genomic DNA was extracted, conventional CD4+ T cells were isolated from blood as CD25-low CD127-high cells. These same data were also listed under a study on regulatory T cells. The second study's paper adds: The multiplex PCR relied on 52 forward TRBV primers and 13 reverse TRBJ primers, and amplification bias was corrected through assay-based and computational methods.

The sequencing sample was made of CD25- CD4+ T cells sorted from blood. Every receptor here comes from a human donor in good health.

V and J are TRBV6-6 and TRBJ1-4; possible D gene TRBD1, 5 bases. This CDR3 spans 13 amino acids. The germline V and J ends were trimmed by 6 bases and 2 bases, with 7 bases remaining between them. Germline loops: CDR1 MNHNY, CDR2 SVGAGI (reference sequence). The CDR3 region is CASRQDTNEKLFF. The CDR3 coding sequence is TGTGCCAGCAGACAGGATACTAATGAAAAACTGTTTTTT.

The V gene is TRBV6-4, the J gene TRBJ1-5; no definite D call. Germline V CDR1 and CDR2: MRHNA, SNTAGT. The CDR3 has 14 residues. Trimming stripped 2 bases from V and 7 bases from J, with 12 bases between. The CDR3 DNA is TGTGCCAGCAGTGACGCGAGGGCGGGACAGCCCCAGCATTTT. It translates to CASSDARAGQPQHF.

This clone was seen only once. The CDR3 is CAWNRQGLGYEQYF. The DNA of the CDR3 is TGTGCCTGGAACAGACAGGGACTCGGCTACGAGCAGTACTTC. The V call is TRBV30, the J call TRBJ2-7, with TRBD1 as a possible D gene (7 bases). The CDR3 has 14 amino acids. In germline, CDR1 is GTSNPN, CDR2 SVGIG (reference sequence). V dropped 4 bases and J dropped 3 bases, with 16 bases sitting between them.

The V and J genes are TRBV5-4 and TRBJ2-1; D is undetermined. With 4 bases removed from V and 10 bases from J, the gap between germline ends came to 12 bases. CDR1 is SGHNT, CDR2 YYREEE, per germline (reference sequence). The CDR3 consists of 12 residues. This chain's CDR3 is CASSPRQLEQFF. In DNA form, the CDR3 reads TGTGCCAGCAGCCCTCGACAACTGGAGCAGTTCTTC.

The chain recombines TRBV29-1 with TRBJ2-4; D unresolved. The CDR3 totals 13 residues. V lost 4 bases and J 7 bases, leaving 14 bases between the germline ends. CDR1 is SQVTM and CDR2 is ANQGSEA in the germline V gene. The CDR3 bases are TGCAGCGTTGTTCCGGCGGTCGCCAACATTCAGTACTTC. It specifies CSVVPAVANIQYF. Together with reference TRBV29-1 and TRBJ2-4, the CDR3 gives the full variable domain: SAVISQKPSRDICQRGTSLTIQCQVDSQVTMMFWYRQQPGQSLTLIATANQGSEATYESGFVIDKFPISRPNLTFSTLTVSNMSPEDSSIYLCSVVPAVANIQYFGAGTRLSVL.

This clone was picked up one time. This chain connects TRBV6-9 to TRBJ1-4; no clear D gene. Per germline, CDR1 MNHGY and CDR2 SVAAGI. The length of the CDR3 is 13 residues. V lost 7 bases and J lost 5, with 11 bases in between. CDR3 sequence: CASTLRSNEKLFF. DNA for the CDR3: TGTGCCAGCACGCTCCGGAGCAATGAAAAACTGTTTTTT.

Here the CDR3 DNA reads TGTGCTAGTGGGGTGGCTAGCGGGAGTTCGGGCGAGCAGTACTTC. It yields the protein CASGVASGSSGEQYF. The chain combines TRBV12-5 with TRBJ2-7; 10 nucleotides agree with TRBD2. The CDR3 consists of 15 residues. Germline V gene sequence: CDR1 LGHNT, CDR2 FRNRAP. After removal of 6 bases from V and 6 bases from J, the junction contained 11 bases not matched to a gene.

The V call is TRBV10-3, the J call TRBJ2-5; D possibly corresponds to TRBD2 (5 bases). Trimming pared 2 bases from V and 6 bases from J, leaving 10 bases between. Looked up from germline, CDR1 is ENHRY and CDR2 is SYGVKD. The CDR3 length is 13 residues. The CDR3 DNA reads TGTGCCATCAGTGAGACGGGGATAAAGACCCAGTACTTC. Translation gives CAISETGIKTQYF.

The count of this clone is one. This chain's CDR3 is CASSVGASGRGNTQYF. In DNA, the CDR3 is TGTGCCAGCAGCGTAGGGGCTAGCGGCCGCGGGAATACGCAGTATTTT. The rearrangement links TRBV7-9 to TRBJ2-3; 7 positions agree with TRBD2. With V trimmed by 5 bases and J by 7 bases, 15 bases remained unmatched. The V gene's germline CDR1 is SEHNR and CDR2 FQNEAQ (reference sequence). The CDR3 covers 16 residues.

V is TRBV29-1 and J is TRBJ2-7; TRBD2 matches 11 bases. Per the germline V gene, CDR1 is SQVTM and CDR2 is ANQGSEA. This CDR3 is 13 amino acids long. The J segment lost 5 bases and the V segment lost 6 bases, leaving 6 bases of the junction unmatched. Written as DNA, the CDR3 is TGCAGCGTGCGTAGCGGGGGGGCCGACGAGCAGTACTTC. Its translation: CSVRSGGADEQYF.

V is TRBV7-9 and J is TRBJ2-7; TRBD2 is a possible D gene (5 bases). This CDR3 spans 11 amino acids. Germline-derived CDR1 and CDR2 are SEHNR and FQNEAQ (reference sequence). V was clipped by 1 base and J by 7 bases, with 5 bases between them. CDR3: CASSLEREQYF. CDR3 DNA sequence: TGTGCCAGCAGCTTAGAGCGGGAGCAGTACTTC.

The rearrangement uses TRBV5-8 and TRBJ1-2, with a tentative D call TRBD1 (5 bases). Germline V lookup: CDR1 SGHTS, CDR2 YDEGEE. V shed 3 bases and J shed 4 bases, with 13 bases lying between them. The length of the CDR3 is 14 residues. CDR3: CASSSRQLVYGYTF. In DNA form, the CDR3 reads TGTGCCAGCAGCTCTAGACAGTTGGTCTATGGCTACACCTTC. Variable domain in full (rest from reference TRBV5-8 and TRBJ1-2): EAGVTQSPTHLIKTRGQQATLRCSPISGHTSVYWYQQALGLGLQFLLWYDEGEERNRGNFPPRFSGRQFPNYSSELNVNALELEDSALYLCASSSRQLVYGYTFGSGTRLTVV.

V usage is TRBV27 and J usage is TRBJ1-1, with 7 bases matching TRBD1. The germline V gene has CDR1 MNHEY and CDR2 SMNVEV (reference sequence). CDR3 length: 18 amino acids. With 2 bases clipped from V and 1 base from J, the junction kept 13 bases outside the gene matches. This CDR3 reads CASSLRWRDSASNTEAFF. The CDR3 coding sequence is TGTGCCAGCAGTTTAAGGTGGAGGGACAGCGCATCGAACACTGAAGCTTTCTTT.

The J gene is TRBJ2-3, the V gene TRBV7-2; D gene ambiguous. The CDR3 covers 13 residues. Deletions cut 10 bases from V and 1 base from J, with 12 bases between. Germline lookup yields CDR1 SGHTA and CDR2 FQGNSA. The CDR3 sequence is CATSLLGTDTQYF. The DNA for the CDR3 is TGTGCCACCTCCCTACTTGGCACAGATACGCAGTATTTT.

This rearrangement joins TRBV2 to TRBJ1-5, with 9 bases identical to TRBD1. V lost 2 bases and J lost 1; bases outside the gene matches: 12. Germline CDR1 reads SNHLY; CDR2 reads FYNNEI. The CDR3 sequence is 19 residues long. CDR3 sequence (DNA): TGTGCCAGCAGTGAACGGTCCCGGGACAGGGTATCGAGCAATCAGCCCCAGCATTTT. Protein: CASSERSRDRVSSNQPQHF.

The CDR3 DNA sequence: TGTGCCAGCAGCGTGATATACGGGATCTCTGGGGCCAACGTCCTGACTTTC. This encodes CASSVIYGISGANVLTF. This chain links TRBV11-2 with TRBJ2-6; a possible D gene is TRBD2 (5 bases). CDR1 is SGHAT and CDR2 is FQNNGV in the germline V gene. CDR3 length: 17 amino acids. V was cut by 5 bases and J by 0 bases, with 14 bases left in between.

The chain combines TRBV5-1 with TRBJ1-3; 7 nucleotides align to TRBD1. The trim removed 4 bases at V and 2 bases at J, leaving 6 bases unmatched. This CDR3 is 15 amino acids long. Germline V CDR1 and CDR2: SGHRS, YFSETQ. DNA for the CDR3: TGCGCCAGCAGCACCACAGGGGCAGCTGGAAACACCATATATTTT. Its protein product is CASSTTGAAGNTIYF.

This chain's CDR3 is CASSRLAPLSYEQYF. CDR3 DNA sequence: TGTGCCAGCAGCCGTCTAGCGCCCCTCTCCTACGAGCAGTACTTC. This sequence joins TRBV7-9 and TRBJ2-7; D possibly corresponds to TRBD2 (6 bases). Trimming took off 5 bases at V and 0 bases at J, with 14 bases between the two ends. The CDR3 covers 15 residues. The germline V gene has CDR1 SEHNR and CDR2 FQNEAQ (reference sequence).

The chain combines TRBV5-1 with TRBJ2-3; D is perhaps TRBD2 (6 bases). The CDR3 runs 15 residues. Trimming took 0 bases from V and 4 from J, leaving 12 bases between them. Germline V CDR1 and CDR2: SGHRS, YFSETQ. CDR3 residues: CASSLAGGIADTQYF. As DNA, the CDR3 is TGCGCCAGCAGCTTGGCAGGCGGGATCGCAGATACGCAGTATTTT.

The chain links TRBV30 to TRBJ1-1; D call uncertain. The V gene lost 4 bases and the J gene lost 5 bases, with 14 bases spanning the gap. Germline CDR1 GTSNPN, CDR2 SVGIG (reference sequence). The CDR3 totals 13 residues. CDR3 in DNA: TGTGCCTGGACCACGTCGGGGAGTACTGAAGCTTTCTTT. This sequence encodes CAWTTSGSTEAFF.

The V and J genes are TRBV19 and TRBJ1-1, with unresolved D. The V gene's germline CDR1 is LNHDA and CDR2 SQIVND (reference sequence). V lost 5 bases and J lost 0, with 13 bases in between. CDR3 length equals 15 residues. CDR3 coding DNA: TGTGCCAGTAGTCCCCCCTCAGATTTGAACACTGAAGCTTTCTTT. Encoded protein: CASSPPSDLNTEAFF.

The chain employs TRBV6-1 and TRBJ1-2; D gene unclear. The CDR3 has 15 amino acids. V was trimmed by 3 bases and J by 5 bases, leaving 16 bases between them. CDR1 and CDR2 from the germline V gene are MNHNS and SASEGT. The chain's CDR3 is CASSEQRRTGYGYTF. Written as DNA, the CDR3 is TGTGCCAGCAGTGAGCAACGCCGAACGGGGTATGGCTACACCTTC.

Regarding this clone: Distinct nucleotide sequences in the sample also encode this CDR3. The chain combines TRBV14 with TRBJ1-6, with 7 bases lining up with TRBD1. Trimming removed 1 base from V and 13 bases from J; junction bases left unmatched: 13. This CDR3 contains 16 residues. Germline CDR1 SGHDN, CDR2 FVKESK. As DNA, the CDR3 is TGTGCCAGCAGCCAAGCGAGACAGGGACAACTTTCCCCCCTCCACTTT. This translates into CASSQARQGQLSPLHF.

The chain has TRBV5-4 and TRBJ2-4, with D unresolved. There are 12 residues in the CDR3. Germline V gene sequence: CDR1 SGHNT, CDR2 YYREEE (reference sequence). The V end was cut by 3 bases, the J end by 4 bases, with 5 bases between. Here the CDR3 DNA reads TGTGCCAGCAGCTCCGCGAAAAACATTCAGTACTTC. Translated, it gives CASSSAKNIQYF.

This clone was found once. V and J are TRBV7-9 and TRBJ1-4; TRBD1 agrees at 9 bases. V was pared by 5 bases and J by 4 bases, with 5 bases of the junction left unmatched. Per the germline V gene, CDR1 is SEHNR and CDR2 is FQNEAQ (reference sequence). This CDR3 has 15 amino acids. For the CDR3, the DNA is TGTGCCAGCAGCCCAGACAGGGGGAGTAATGAAAAACTGTTTTTT. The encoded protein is CASSPDRGSNEKLFF.

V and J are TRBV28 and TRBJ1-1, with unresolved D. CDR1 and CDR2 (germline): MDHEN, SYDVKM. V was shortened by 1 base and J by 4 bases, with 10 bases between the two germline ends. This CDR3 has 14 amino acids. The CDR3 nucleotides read TGTGCCAGCAGTTTATCTCGTGTTTCCACTGAAGCTTTCTTT. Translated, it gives CASSLSRVSTEAFF. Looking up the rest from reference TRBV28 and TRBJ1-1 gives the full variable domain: DVKVTQSSRYLVKRTGEKVFLECVQDMDHENMFWYRQDPGLGLRLIYFSYDVKMKEKGDIPEGYSVSREKKERFSLILESASTNQTSMYLCASSLSRVSTEAFFGQGTRLTVV.

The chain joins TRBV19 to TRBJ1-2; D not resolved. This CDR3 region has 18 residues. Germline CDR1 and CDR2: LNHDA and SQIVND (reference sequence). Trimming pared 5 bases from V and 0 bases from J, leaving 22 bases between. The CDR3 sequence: CASSSRSSPVAANYGYTF. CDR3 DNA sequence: TGTGCCAGTAGTTCCCGATCGTCGCCAGTGGCCGCTAACTATGGCTACACCTTC.

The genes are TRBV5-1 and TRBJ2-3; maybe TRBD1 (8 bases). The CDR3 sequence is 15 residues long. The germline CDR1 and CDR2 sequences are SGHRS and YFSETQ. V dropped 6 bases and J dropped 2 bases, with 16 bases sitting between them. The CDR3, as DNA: TGCGCCAGCACCCAGGGGGCGGGGGTCACAGATACGCAGTATTTT. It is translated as CASTQGAGVTDTQYF.

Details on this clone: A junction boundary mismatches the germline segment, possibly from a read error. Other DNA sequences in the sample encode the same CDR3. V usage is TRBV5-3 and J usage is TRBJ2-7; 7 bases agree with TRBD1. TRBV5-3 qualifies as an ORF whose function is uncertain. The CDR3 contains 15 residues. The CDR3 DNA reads TGCGCCAGAAGGTACCCACGGGACAGTACCTACGAGCAGTACTTC. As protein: CARRYPRDSTYEQYF.

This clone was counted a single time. CDR3 residues: CASSQDRGRGSSNEQFF. The CDR3 DNA follows: TGCGCCAGCAGCCAAGATCGGGGGCGCGGGAGCTCGAATGAGCAGTTCTTC. This rearrangement joins TRBV4-1 to TRBJ2-1; possible D gene TRBD2, 7 bases. Germline lookup yields CDR1 MGHRA and CDR2 YSYEKL. The CDR3 has 17 amino acids. Trimming took off 0 bases at V and 7 bases at J, with 19 bases between the two ends.

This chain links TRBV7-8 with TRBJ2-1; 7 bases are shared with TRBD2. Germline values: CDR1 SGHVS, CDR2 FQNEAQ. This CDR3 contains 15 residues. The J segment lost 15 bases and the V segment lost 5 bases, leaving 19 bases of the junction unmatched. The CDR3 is CASSPRLAQGFGAFF. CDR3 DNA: TGTGCCAGCAGCCCGAGACTAGCCCAGGGATTCGGGGCGTTCTTC.

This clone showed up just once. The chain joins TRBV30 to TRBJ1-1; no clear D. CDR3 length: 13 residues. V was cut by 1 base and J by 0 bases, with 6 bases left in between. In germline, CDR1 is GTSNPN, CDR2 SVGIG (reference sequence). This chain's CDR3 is CAWSGGVNTEAFF. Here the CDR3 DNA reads TGTGCCTGGAGTGGGGGAGTGAACACTGAAGCTTTCTTT.